These 32 T cell receptor beta chains share one sample of origin, sequenced in a study of blood T cell repertoires in COVID-19. The assay was immunoSEQ multiplex PCR, and TCRdb's table has in-frame clones only and misses some. Of approximately 350,000 clones in the sample, approximately 88% are singletons; the top ten hold around 1.3%. The sequenced sample consisted of peripheral blood. The origin of the receptors is a man aged 35 to 55 with acute or convalescent COVID-19.

The chain combines TRBV6-2 or TRBV6-3 with TRBJ1-5, with 9 bases identical to TRBD1. In germline, CDR1 is MNHEY, CDR2 SVGEGT. Trimming removed 2 bases from V and 7 bases from J; junction bases left unmatched: 12. The CDR3 covers 17 residues. CDR3: CASSYNPGQGERQPQHF. The CDR3 bases are TGTGCCAGCAGTTACAACCCGGGACAGGGTGAGCGGCAGCCCCAGCATTTT.

Note on this clone: At one end, the junction sequence differs from germline, possibly due to a read error. The chain carries TRBV19 and TRBJ1-5, with D maybe TRBD1 (6 bases). CDR1 and CDR2 (germline): LNHDA, SQIVND (reference sequence). This CDR3 has 16 amino acids. The CDR3 is CASSKKRTELNRPQHF. The CDR3 coding sequence is TGTGCCAGTAGTAAGAAAAGGACAGAACTTAATCGGCCCCAGCATTTT.

This chain links TRBV5-1 with TRBJ2-7; a possible D gene is TRBD1 (5 bases). This CDR3 has 14 amino acids. The germline CDR1 and CDR2 sequences are SGHRS and YFSETQ. Trimming cost V 2 bases and J 1 base, with 10 bases left between them. CDR3 bases: TGCGCCAGCAGCTTTGCAGGGATTTCCTACGAGCAGTACTTC. Amino acid sequence: CASSFAGISYEQYF.

This chain links TRBV5-1 with TRBJ2-7; 9 bases align to TRBD2. The CDR3 has 15 residues. Unmatched junction bases numbered 12, after V lost 7 bases and J lost 4 bases. In germline, CDR1 is SGHRS, CDR2 YFSETQ. CDR3 region: CASSGPAGGAYEQYF. In DNA, the CDR3 is TGCGCCAGCTCCGGCCCGGCGGGAGGGGCGTACGAGCAGTACTTC.

The genes are TRBV11-2 and TRBJ1-1; the match to TRBD1 covers 9 bases. The CDR3 loop spans 17 amino acids. J gave up 0 bases and V 5 bases, and 10 bases lay outside the gene matches. Looked up from germline, CDR1 is SGHAT and CDR2 is FQNNGV. The CDR3 DNA is TGTGCCAGCAGCCCACCCCTGGACAGGGGAATGAACACTGAAGCTTTCTTT. It encodes CASSPPLDRGMNTEAFF.

The V and J genes are TRBV3-1 (or the pseudogene TRBV3-2) and TRBJ2-5; TRBD1 might be the D (6 bases). V lost 4 bases, J lost 5 bases, and 17 bases lay in between. CDR3 length equals 15 residues. Germline V gene lookup returns CDR1 LGHDT and CDR2 YNNKEL (reference sequence). The CDR3: CASSPLNRVGETQYF. CDR3 coding DNA: TGTGCCAGCAGCCCCCTGAACAGGGTAGGGGAGACCCAGTACTTC.

The genes are TRBV6-6 and TRBJ2-3; TRBD2 matches at 8 bases. J was trimmed by 4 bases and V by 8 bases; bases with no gene match: 11. CDR1 is MNHNY and CDR2 is SVGAGI in the germline V gene (reference sequence). The length of the CDR3 is 15 residues. CDR3 DNA: TGTGCCAGCCGGACCGGGACTAGTCCTTCAGATACGCAGTATTTT. It yields the protein CASRTGTSPSDTQYF.

This chain connects TRBV2 to TRBJ1-1; 7 nucleotides align to TRBD1. The ends lost 6 bases at V and 4 bases at J; junction bases unmatched: 2. Per the germline V gene, CDR1 is SNHLY and CDR2 is FYNNEI. The CDR3 loop spans 12 amino acids. CDR3 DNA sequence: TGTGCCAGCAGGGACAGGCCCACTGAAGCTTTCTTT. Translating gives CASRDRPTEAFF. Using reference TRBV2 and TRBJ1-1 for the parts outside the CDR3, the full variable domain is EPEVTQTPSHQVTQMGQEVILRCVPISNHLYFYWYRQILGQKVEFLVSFYNNEISEKSEIFDDQFSVERPDGSNFTLKIRSTKLEDSAMYFCASRDRPTEAFFGQGTRLTVV.

This clone was seen only once. V and J are TRBV7-8 and TRBJ1-3; D gene unclear. V lost 1 base, J lost 1 base, and 8 bases lay in between. CDR3 size: 15 residues. CDR1 and CDR2 (germline): SGHVS, FQNEAQ. The CDR3 sequence is CASSLDPGSGNTIYF. Here the CDR3 DNA reads TGTGCCAGCAGCTTAGATCCGGGGTCTGGAAACACCATATATTTT.

Concerning this clone itself: One end of the junction fails to match germline, which may point to a read error. The identical CDR3 is also encoded by other nucleotide sequences in the sample. The gene calls are TRBV7-7 and TRBJ2-7; 8 bases line up with TRBD1. This CDR3 has 13 amino acids. Germline values: CDR1 SSHAT, CDR2 FNYEAQ (reference sequence). CDR3 sequence: CASSLGQGGEQYF. The DNA for the CDR3 is TGTGCTAGCAGCTTAGGACAGGGAGGCGAGCAGTACTTC.

This clone occurred a few times. CDR3 nucleotides: TGTGCCAGCAGCTTAAACCCGGACACGTTCTCTGGGGCCAACGTCCTGACTTTC. This translates into CASSLNPDTFSGANVLTF. The V gene is TRBV5-4, the J gene TRBJ2-6, with D possibly being TRBD1 (5 bases). There are 18 residues in the CDR3. Trimming shortened V by 2 bases and J by 0 bases, and 15 bases separated the two germline ends. Germline V gene data show CDR1 as SGHNT and CDR2 as YYREEE (reference sequence).

The rearrangement uses TRBV4-3 and TRBJ1-1, with TRBD1 identical over 7 bases. The trim removed 4 bases at V and 1 base at J, leaving 6 bases unmatched. Per the germline V gene, CDR1 is LGHNA and CDR2 is YSLEER. The CDR3 runs 15 residues. The CDR3: CASSPTRTGNTEAFF. Written as DNA, the CDR3 is TGCGCCAGCAGCCCCACACGGACAGGGAACACTGAAGCTTTCTTT.

The gene calls are TRBV19 and TRBJ1-5; D gene ambiguous. V lost 8 bases and J 8 bases, leaving 13 bases between the germline ends. This CDR3 is 12 amino acids long. CDR1 and CDR2 from the germline V gene are LNHDA and SQIVND (reference sequence). The CDR3 nucleotides read TGTGCCAGTTCTAGGCCCCCCGAGCCCCAGCATTTT. It yields the protein CASSRPPEPQHF.

The genes are TRBV4-3 and TRBJ2-2; TRBD2 matches at 13 bases. The CDR3 has 19 residues. Germline values: CDR1 LGHNA, CDR2 YSLEER. After removal of 2 bases from V and 1 base from J, the junction contained 7 bases not matched to a gene. DNA of the CDR3: TGCGCCAGCAGCCAACGGACTAGCGGGGGAGTATTGAACACCGGGGAGCTGTTTTTT. Its translation is CASSQRTSGGVLNTGELFF.

The CDR3 coding sequence is TGTGCCAGTAGCCTTCACAGGGATAGCGAGCAGTACTTC. Translated, it gives CASSLHRDSEQYF. J is TRBJ2-7 and V is TRBV19, with D possibly being TRBD1 (6 bases). V shed 6 bases and J shed 6 bases, with 15 bases lying between them. CDR1 and CDR2 (germline): LNHDA, SQIVND (reference sequence). The CDR3 sequence is 13 residues long.

This chain uses TRBV6-1 with TRBJ2-4, with 7 bases matching TRBD2. The V gene end was trimmed by 2 bases and the J gene end by 2 bases; junction bases not matched to a gene: 3. The CDR3 spans 15 residues. The germline V gene has CDR1 MNHNS and CDR2 SASEGT. DNA of the CDR3: TGTGCCAGCAGTGAACGCGGGGGAACCAAAAACATTCAGTACTTC. As protein: CASSERGGTKNIQYF.

The rearrangement joins TRBV7-3 to TRBJ2-3; a possible D gene is TRBD2 (6 bases). Germline CDR1 reads SGHTA; CDR2 reads FQGTGA. Trimming removed 2 bases at V and 4 bases at J, with 16 bases between. The CDR3 extends over 16 amino acids. The CDR3 sequence is CASSLVGGWGPDTQYF. The CDR3 coding sequence is TGTGCCAGCAGCTTAGTTGGAGGGTGGGGTCCAGATACGCAGTATTTT.

The CDR3 protein is CASSPTGYEQYF. Here the CDR3 DNA reads TGCGCCAGCAGCCCGACTGGCTACGAGCAGTACTTC. V is TRBV5-1 and J is TRBJ2-7; D is ambiguous. This CDR3 region has 12 residues. The V gene's germline CDR1 is SGHRS and CDR2 YFSETQ. V dropped 4 bases and J dropped 3 bases, with 8 bases sitting between them.

The V gene is TRBV28, the J gene TRBJ2-5; possible D gene TRBD1, 8 bases. Germline V gene sequence: CDR1 MDHEN, CDR2 SYDVKM. Between the trimmed V and J ends, which lost 4 bases and 2 bases, there was a span of 14 bases. The CDR3 loop spans 15 amino acids. DNA of the CDR3: TGTGCCAGCAGTTCCTTACAGGGGGGGCAAGAGACCCAGTACTTC. It yields the protein CASSSLQGGQETQYF.

The V and J genes are TRBV10-3 and TRBJ1-2, with a tentative D call TRBD1 (6 bases). V gave up 0 bases and J gave up 6 bases, with 14 bases separating them. Germline CDR1 ENHRY, CDR2 SYGVKD. The CDR3 runs to 15 residues. CDR3 nucleotide sequence: TGTGCCATCAGTGAGTCTGGGGGCGTTCGGAATGGCTACACCTTC. It is translated as CAISESGGVRNGYTF.

The V call is TRBV5-8, the J call TRBJ2-7; 8 bases agree with TRBD1. The V gene's germline CDR1 is SGHTS and CDR2 YDEGEE. The CDR3 covers 18 residues. Germline trimming cut 4 bases from V and 2 bases from J; bases unmatched to any gene: 17. CDR3 amino acids: CASSLGTGSGRGPYEQYF. As DNA, the CDR3 is TGTGCCAGCAGCCTCGGGACAGGCTCTGGCAGAGGGCCCTACGAGCAGTACTTC.

CDR3 protein: CASSVGEGSWGNTIYF. The CDR3 coding sequence is TGTGCCAGCAGCGTAGGGGAGGGATCGTGGGGAAACACCATATATTTT. The gene calls are TRBV9 and TRBJ1-3; the D is unclear. CDR1 SGDLS and CDR2 YYNGEE come from the germline V gene. Trimming stripped 0 bases from V and 4 bases from J, with 14 bases between. The CDR3 spans 16 residues.

The rearrangement joins TRBV7-9 to TRBJ2-2; D is ambiguous. There are 17 residues in the CDR3. V was pared by 0 bases and J by 1 base, with 12 bases between. CDR1 is SEHNR and CDR2 is FQNEAQ in the germline V gene (reference sequence). CDR3 residues: CASSLAAGYLNTGELFF. CDR3 nucleotide sequence: TGTGCCAGCAGCTTAGCGGCAGGATACCTGAACACCGGGGAGCTGTTTTTT.

CDR3 DNA: TGTGCCAGCAGACGGGACAGGGGGCGACCCAGCTACACCTTC. This translates into CASRRDRGRPSYTF. The chain combines TRBV6-5 with TRBJ1-2, with 12 bases fitting TRBD1. The CDR3 length is 14 residues. Germline CDR1 reads MNHEY; CDR2 reads SVGAGI. Germline trimming cut 6 bases from V and 9 bases from J; bases unmatched to any gene: 8.

The chain employs TRBV4-2 and TRBJ1-2; D is perhaps TRBD1 (6 bases). V lost 2 bases and J lost 4, with 17 bases in between. Germline V lookup: CDR1 LGHNA, CDR2 YNFKEQ. This CDR3 spans 16 amino acids. CDR3: CASSQINTGKGYGYTF. The DNA of the CDR3 is TGTGCCAGCAGCCAAATAAACACAGGGAAGGGCTATGGCTACACCTTC.

This chain connects TRBV5-1 to TRBJ2-7; TRBD2 matches 7 bases. V lost 4 bases, J lost 5 bases, and 6 bases stayed unmatched. The V gene's germline CDR1 is SGHRS and CDR2 YFSETQ. The CDR3 totals 13 residues. The DNA of the CDR3 is TGCGCCAGCAGCATCGGGGAGGGCGACGAGCAGTACTTC. Its translation: CASSIGEGDEQYF.

This sequence joins TRBV3-1 (or the pseudogene TRBV3-2) and TRBJ1-1; tentative D call: TRBD1 (6 bases). The germline gives CDR1 LGHDT, CDR2 YNNKEL (reference sequence). Trimming pared 6 bases from V and 8 bases from J, leaving 19 bases between. The CDR3 consists of 14 residues. This chain's CDR3 is CASSPSYREGEAFF. CDR3 bases: TGTGCCAGCAGTCCCAGTTACAGGGAAGGAGAAGCTTTCTTT.

This sequence joins TRBV4-3 and TRBJ1-1, with D unresolved. The CDR3 totals 13 residues. V lost 5 bases to trimming and J lost 6 bases, with 13 bases between them. In germline, CDR1 is LGHNA, CDR2 YSLEER. As DNA, the CDR3 is TGCGCCAGCAGCTCATTTGGTGCAGCTGAAGCTTTCTTT. Protein product: CASSSFGAAEAFF.

In the case of this clone: This same CDR3 is encoded by further DNA sequences in the sample. The V gene is TRBV6-5, the J gene TRBJ1-1; no definite D call. Trimming took 2 bases from V and 10 from J, leaving 8 bases between them. Germline V gives CDR1 MNHEY, CDR2 SVGAGI. The CDR3 is made up of 11 amino acids. This CDR3 is CASSYSGRAFF. Written as DNA, the CDR3 is TGTGCCAGCAGTTACAGTGGGCGAGCTTTCTTT.

The genes are TRBV6-5 and TRBJ2-7, with D tentatively TRBD1 (6 bases). Germline-derived CDR1 and CDR2 are MNHEY and SVGAGI. This CDR3 region has 12 residues. Deletions cut 7 bases from V and 3 bases from J, with 10 bases between. CDR3 region: CASTEQGYEQYF. Written as DNA, the CDR3 is TGTGCCAGCACCGAACAGGGCTACGAGCAGTACTTC.

This clone was found a few times. The chain couples TRBV10-2 to TRBJ1-6; D gene unclear. There are 18 residues in the CDR3. With 8 bases removed from V and 0 bases from J, the gap between germline ends came to 20 bases. The V gene's germline CDR1 is WSHSY and CDR2 SAAADI. In DNA, the CDR3 is TGCGCCAGCGCGTCTATTGATATGGGGAGCTCCTATAATTCACCCCTCCACTTT. Amino acids: CASASIDMGSSYNSPLHF.

This rearrangement joins TRBV30 to TRBJ1-1; 11 bases line up with TRBD1. J was trimmed by 4 bases and V by 3 bases; bases with no gene match: 1. This CDR3 region has 13 residues. Germline lookup yields CDR1 GTSNPN and CDR2 SVGIG (reference sequence). The CDR3: CAWRDRGPTEAFF. CDR3 sequence (DNA): TGTGCCTGGAGGGACAGGGGGCCCACTGAAGCTTTCTTT.